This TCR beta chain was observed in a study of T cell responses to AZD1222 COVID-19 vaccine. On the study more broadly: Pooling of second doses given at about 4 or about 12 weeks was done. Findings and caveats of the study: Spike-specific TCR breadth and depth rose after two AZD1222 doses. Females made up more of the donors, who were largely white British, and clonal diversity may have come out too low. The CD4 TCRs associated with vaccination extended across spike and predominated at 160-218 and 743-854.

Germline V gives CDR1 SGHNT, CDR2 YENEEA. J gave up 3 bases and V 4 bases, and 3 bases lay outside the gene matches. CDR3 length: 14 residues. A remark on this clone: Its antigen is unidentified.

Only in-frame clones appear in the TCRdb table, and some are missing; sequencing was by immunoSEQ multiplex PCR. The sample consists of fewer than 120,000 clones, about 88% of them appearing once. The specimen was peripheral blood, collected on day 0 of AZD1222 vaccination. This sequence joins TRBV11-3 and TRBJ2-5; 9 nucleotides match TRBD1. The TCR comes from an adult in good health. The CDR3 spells CASSSRTGEETQYF. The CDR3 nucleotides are TGTGCCAGCAGCTCTAGGACAGGGGAAGAGACCCAGTACTTC.